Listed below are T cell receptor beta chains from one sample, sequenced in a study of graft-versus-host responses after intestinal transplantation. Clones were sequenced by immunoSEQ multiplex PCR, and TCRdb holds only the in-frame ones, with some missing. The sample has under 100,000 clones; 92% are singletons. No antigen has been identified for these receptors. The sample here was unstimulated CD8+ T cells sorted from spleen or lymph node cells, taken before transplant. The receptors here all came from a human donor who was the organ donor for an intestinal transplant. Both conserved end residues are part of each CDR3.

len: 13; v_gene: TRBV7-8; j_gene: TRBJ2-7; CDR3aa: CASSVDRGYEQYF
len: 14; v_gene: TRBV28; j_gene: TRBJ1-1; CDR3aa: CASSPTGGNTEAFF
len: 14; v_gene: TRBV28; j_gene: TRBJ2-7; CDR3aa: CASSLMVALYEQYF
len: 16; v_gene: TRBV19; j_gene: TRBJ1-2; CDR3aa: CASAPFGGAVDYGYTF
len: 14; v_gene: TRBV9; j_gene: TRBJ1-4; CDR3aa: CASSVGQTNEKLFF
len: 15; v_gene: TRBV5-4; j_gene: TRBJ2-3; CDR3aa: CASSLAAGNTDTQYF
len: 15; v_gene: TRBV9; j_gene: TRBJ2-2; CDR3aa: CASSVGGGNTGELFF
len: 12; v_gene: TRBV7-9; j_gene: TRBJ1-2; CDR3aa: CACAGQPYGYTF
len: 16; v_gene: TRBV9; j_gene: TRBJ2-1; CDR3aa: CASSGPSGGAESPSFF
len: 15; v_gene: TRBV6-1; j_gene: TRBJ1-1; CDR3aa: CASSAPRGFYTEAFF
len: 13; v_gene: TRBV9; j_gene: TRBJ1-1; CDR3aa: CASSVASRGQAFF
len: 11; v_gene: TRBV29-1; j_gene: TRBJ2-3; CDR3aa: CSVVAADTQYF
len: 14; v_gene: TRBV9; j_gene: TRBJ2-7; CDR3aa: CASSSRTGDYEQYF
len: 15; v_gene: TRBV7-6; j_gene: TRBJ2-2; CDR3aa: CASIPDRGDTGELFF
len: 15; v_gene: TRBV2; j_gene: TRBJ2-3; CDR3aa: CASSDPRHGTDTQYF
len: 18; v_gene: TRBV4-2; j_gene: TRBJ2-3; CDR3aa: CASSQDVPLVMSTDTQYF
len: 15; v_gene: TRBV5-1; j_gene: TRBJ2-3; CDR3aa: CASSLGTGAYDTQYF
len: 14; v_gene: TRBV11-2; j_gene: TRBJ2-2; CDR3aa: CASSPRTGREELFF
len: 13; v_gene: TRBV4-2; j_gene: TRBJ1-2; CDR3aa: CASSQGQGNGYTF
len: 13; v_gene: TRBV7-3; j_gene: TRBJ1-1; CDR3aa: CASSILANTEAFF
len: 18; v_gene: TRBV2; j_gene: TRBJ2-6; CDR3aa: CANLGPDSPTSGANVLTF
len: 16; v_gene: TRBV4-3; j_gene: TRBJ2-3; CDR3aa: CASSQDVGGARDTQYF
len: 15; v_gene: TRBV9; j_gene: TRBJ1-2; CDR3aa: CASSGYRGHGYGYTF
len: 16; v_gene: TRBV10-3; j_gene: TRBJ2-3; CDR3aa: CAINVVERQGHNTQYF
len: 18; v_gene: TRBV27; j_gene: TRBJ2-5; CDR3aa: CASSPLPLIAGGQETQYF
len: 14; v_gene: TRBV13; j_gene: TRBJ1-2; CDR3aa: CASSLGQGYYGYTF
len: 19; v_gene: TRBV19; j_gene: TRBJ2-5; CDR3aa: CASSPAGTSDLFRPETQYF
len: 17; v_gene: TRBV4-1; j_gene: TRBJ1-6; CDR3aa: CASSQDSGNPYNSPLHF
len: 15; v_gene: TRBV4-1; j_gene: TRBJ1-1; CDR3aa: CASSQRGGADTEAFF
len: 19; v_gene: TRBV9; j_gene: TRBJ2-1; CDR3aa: CASSVDGGGAERAYNEQFF
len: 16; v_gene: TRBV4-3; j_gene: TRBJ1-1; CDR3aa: CASSHGQLGMNTEAFF
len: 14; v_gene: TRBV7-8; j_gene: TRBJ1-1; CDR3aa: CASSLSRDKREAFF
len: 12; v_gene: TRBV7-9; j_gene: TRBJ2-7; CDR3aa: CASSYGTGDQYF
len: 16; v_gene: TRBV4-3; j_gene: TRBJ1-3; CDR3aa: CASSQDHRMGGNTIYF
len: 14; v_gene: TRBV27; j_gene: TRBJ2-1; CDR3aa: CASSFSQINNEQFF
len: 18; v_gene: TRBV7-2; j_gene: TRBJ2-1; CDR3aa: CASSPKGLAGGNYNEQFF
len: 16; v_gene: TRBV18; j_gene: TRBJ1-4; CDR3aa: CASSPIWTLVNEKLFF
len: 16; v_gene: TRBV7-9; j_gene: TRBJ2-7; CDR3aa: CASSYNSAGGRYEQYF
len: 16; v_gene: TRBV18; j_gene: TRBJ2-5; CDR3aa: CASSLFLSGSQETQYF
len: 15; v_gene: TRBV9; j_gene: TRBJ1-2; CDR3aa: CASNNLVAGDYGYTF
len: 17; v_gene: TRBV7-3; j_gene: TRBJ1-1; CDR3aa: CASSHPRQGPPNTEAFF
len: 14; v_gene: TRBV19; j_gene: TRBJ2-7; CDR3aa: CASSIAFGTYEQYF
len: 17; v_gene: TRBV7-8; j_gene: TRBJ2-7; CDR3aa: CASSSSPSDTSRYEQYF
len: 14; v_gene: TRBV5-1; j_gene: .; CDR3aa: CASSLGDTLYEQYF
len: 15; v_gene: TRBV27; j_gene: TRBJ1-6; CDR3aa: CASSTWTEDNSPLHF
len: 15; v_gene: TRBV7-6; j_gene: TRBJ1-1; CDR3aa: CASSPSDRLNTEAFF
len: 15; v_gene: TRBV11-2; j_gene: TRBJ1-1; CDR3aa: CASSLEKHLTSEAFF
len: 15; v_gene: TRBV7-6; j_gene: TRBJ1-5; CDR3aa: CASSLAEGGNQPQHF
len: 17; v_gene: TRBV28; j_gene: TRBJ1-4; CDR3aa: CASSTYYHAETNEKLFF
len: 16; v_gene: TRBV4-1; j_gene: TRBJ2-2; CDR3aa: CASSPMGGGKTGELFF
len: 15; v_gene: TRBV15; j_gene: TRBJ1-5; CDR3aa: CATSRSQASNQPQHF
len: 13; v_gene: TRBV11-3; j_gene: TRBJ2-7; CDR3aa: CASSLMQGGEQYF
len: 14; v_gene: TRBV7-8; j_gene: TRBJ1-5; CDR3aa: CASSIGQSNQPQHF
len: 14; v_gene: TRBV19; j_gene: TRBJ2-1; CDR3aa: CASSGLAGGLEQFF
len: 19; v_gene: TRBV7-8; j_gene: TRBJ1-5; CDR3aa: CASSLAGVFRGYSNQPQHF